The 10 T cell receptor beta chains below come from one sample, sequenced in a study of T cell responses to AZD1222 COVID-19 vaccine. The method was immunoSEQ multiplex PCR; TCRdb's version includes in-frame clones alone and lacks a portion of them. The sample contains approximately 170,000 clones, roughly nine tenths of which appear only once. The sequencing used peripheral blood, collected 28 days after the second AZD1222 dose. Source of these receptors: an adult who received the AZD1222 COVID-19 vaccine.

This clone was found once. The V gene is TRBV7-9, the J gene TRBJ1-2; 8 positions agree with TRBD1. This CDR3 region has 15 residues. CDR1 is SEHNR, CDR2 FQNEAQ, per germline (reference sequence). V dropped 4 bases and J dropped 4; count of bases not matched to a gene: 8. CDR3 residues: CASSSSTGAGYGYTF. CDR3 coding DNA: TGTGCCAGCAGCTCTTCGACAGGGGCGGGCTATGGCTACACCTTC. The complete variable domain, with remaining parts taken from reference TRBV7-9 and TRBJ1-2, reads DTGVSQNPRHKITKRGQNVTFRCDPISEHNRLYWYRQTLGQGPEFLTYFQNEAQLEKSRLLSDRFSAERPKGSFSTLEIQRTEQGDSAMYLCASSSSTGAGYGYTFGSGTRLTVV.

CDR3 bases: TGTGCCAGCAGAAAGCAGTATAGGGGGCAGTACGAGCAGTACTTC. Translated: CASRKQYRGQYEQYF. The rearrangement joins TRBV6-5 to TRBJ2-7, with 7 bases aligning to TRBD1. CDR1 and CDR2 (germline): MNHEY, SVGAGI. The CDR3 has 15 amino acids. V gave up 6 bases and J gave up 4 bases; unmatched junction bases: 12.

This sequence joins TRBV4-1 and TRBJ2-3; D may be TRBD1 or TRBD2 (5 bases each). Germline-derived CDR1 and CDR2 are MGHRA and YSYEKL. The V and J ends lost 6 bases and 0 bases respectively, with 13 bases between them. This CDR3 spans 15 amino acids. DNA for the CDR3: TGCGCCAGCAGGCTACGGGACGATAGCACAGATACGCAGTATTTT. Residues: CASRLRDDSTDTQYF.

The rearrangement uses TRBV7-5 and TRBJ2-2; the table gives TRBD2 as D, unverified against the DNA. TRBV7-5 is an annotated pseudogene. The CDR3 runs to 17 residues. CDR3 sequence reads: CARSLPGGPANTGELFF. The CDR3 DNA sequence: TGTGCCAGAAGCTTGCCGGGGGGACCCGCGAACACCGGGGAGCTGTTTTTT.

The rearrangement joins TRBV6-6 to TRBJ1-2; TRBD1 matches 7 bases. The trim removed 3 bases at V and 4 bases at J, leaving 5 bases unmatched. CDR1 is MNHNY, CDR2 SVGAGI, per germline (reference sequence). The CDR3 loop spans 14 amino acids. The CDR3 region has the DNA TGTGCCAGCAGTTATGACAGGGACCTCTATGGCTACACCTTC. It codes for CASSYDRDLYGYTF.

CDR3 DNA sequence: TGTGCCAGCAGCTTGGTCTATGGCTACACCTTC. It is translated as CASSLVYGYTF. V gene TRBV7-9 combines with J gene TRBJ1-2; D gene ambiguous. CDR3 length: 11 residues. Trimming took off 3 bases at V and 4 bases at J, with 3 bases between the two ends. Looked up from germline, CDR1 is SEHNR and CDR2 is FQNEAQ (reference sequence).

The chain combines TRBV6-5 with TRBJ1-2, with D tentatively TRBD1 (5 bases). CDR1 is MNHEY, CDR2 SVGAGI, per germline. V lost 0 bases to trimming and J lost 7 bases, with 15 bases between them. The CDR3 length is 15 residues. Here the CDR3 reads CASSYSAQGPPGYTF. The CDR3 DNA reads as TGTGCCAGCAGTTACTCGGCGCAGGGCCCTCCTGGCTACACCTTC.

The gene calls are TRBV11-1 and TRBJ2-3, with D tentatively TRBD2 (6 bases). Per the germline V gene, CDR1 is SGHAT and CDR2 is FQDESV (reference sequence). V shed 4 bases and J shed 6 bases, with 17 bases lying between them. The CDR3 consists of 15 residues. This CDR3 reads CASSSGLEAGDTQYF. The CDR3, as DNA: TGTGCCAGCAGCTCAGGACTGGAGGCGGGGGATACGCAGTATTTT.

This clone was picked up one time. The chain couples TRBV27 to TRBJ1-1, with D unresolved. Germline CDR1 MNHEY, CDR2 SMNVEV (reference sequence). CDR3 length: 16 residues. V lost 4 bases, J lost 0 bases, and 15 bases lay in between. In DNA, the CDR3 is TGTGCCAGCAGTTCCGTCGGAGCCAACATGAACACTGAAGCTTTCTTT. Encoded protein: CASSSVGANMNTEAFF.

V and J are TRBV11-2 and TRBJ1-1; D may be TRBD1 (6 bases). Germline values: CDR1 SGHAT, CDR2 FQNNGV. Trimming took 1 base from V and 3 from J, leaving 21 bases between them. This CDR3 is 18 amino acids long. CDR3 nucleotides: TGTGCCAGCAGCTTAGGGGCTCCGTTACAGGGAAAATACACTGAAGCTTTCTTT. The encoded protein is CASSLGAPLQGKYTEAFF.